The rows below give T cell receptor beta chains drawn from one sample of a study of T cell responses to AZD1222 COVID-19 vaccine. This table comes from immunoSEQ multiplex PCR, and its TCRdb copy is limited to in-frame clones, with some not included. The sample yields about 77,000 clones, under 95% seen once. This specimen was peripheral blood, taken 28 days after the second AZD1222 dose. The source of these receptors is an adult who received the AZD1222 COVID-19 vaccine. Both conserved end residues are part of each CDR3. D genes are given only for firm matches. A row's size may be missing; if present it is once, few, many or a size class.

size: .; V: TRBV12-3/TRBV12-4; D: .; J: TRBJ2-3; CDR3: CASSTGSDTQYF; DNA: TGTGCCAGCAGTACAGGGTCAGATACGCAGTATTTT
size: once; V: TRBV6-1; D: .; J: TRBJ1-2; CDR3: CASSEAGGYTF; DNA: TGTGCCAGCAGTGAAGCAGGCGGCTACACCTTC
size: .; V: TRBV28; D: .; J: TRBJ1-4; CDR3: CASSLWGPEEKLFF; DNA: TGTGCCAGCAGTTTATGGGGCCCAGAAGAAAAACTGTTTTTT
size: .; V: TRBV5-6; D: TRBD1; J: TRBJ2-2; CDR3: CASSFLGQGSGELFF; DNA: TGTGCCAGCAGCTTTCTAGGACAGGGATCTGGGGAGCTGTTTTTT
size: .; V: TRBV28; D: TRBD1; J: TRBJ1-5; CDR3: CASSLTQGSNQPQHF; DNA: TGTGCCAGCAGTTTAACACAGGGGAGCAATCAGCCCCAGCATTTT
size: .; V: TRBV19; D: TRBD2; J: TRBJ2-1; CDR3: CASKQREAAYNEQFF; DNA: TGTGCCAGTAAACAGCGGGAGGCTGCCTACAATGAGCAGTTCTTC
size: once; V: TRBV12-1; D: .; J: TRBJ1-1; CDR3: CASSPGQGDDYGAFF; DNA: TGTGCCAGCAGCCCGGGACAGGGAGATGACTACGGAGCTTTCTTT
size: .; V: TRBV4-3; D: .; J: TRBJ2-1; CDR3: CASSSQGGYNEQFF; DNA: TGCGCCAGCAGCTCGCAGGGAGGATACAATGAGCAGTTCTTC
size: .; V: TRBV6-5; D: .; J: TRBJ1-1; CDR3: CAVGRRSNTEAFF; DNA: TGTGCCGTCGGGAGGCGTTCGAACACTGAAGCTTTCTTT
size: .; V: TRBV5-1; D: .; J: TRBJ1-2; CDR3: CASSSTRGGDYGYTF; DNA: TGCGCCAGCAGCTCGACCCGGGGCGGTGACTATGGCTACACCTTC
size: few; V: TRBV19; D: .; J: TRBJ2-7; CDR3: CASSISRGNYEQYF; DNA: TGTGCCAGTAGTATTAGTCGGGGAAACTACGAGCAGTACTTC
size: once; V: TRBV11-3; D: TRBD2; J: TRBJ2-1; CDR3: CASSQRTSGYNEQFF; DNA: TGTGCCAGCAGCCAGAGGACTAGCGGGTACAATGAGCAGTTCTTC
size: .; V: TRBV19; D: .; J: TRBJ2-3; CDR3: CASSIERGDTQYF; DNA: TGTGCCAGTAGTATAGAAAGGGGTGATACGCAGTATTTT
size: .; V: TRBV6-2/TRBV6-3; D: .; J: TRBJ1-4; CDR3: CASSRMEKLFF; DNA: TGTGCCAGCAGTCGCATGGAAAAACTGTTTTTT
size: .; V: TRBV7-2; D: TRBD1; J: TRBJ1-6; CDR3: CASSSKKQGAANNSPLHF; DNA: TGTGCCAGCAGCTCTAAAAAACAGGGGGCAGCAAATAATTCACCCCTCCACTTT
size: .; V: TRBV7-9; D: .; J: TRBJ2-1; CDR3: CASSLGGGANEQFF; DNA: TGTGCCAGCAGCTTAGGAGGGGGGGCGAATGAGCAGTTCTTC
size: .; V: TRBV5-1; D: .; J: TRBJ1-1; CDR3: CASRAGDTEAFF; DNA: TGCGCCAGCAGAGCGGGGGACACTGAAGCTTTCTTT
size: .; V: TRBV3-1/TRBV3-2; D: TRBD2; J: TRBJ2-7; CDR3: CASSQATSGSSTYEQYF; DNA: TGTGCCAGCAGCCAAGCTACTAGCGGGAGTTCGACCTACGAGCAGTACTTC
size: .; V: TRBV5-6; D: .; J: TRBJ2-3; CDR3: CASSLLGNTDTQYF; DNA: TGTGCCAGCAGCTTGTTAGGCAACACAGATACGCAGTATTTT
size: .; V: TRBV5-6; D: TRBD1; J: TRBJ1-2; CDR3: CASSFGDRDDGYTF; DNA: TGTGCCAGCAGCTTTGGGGACAGGGATGATGGCTACACCTTC
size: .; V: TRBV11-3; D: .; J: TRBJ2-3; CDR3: CASSLQLTGRTDTQYF; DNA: TGTGCCAGCAGCTTACAACTGACTGGTCGCACAGATACGCAGTATTTT
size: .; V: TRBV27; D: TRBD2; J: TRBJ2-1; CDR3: CASSLSRTGGLEQFF; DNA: TGTGCCAGCAGTTTGAGTAGGACGGGGGGGCTTGAGCAGTTCTTC
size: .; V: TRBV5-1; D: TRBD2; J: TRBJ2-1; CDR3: CASSRIAGGYNEQFF; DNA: TGCGCCAGCAGCCGGATAGCGGGAGGGTACAATGAGCAGTTCTTC
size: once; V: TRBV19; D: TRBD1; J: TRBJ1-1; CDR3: CASRTGNYTEAFF; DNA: TGTGCCAGCCGGACAGGCAACTACACTGAAGCTTTCTTT
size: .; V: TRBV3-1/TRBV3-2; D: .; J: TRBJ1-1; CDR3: CASSLDSEAFF; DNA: TGTGCCAGCAGCCTCGACAGTGAAGCTTTCTTT
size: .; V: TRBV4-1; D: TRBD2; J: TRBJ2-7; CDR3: CASSQPEGTRPLVEQYF; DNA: TGCGCCAGCAGCCAACCGGAAGGGACTAGGCCCCTTGTCGAGCAGTACTTC
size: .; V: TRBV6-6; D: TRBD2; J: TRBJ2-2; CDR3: CASSYGLAGNTGELFF; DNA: TGTGCCAGCAGTTACGGCTTAGCGGGAAACACCGGGGAGCTGTTTTTT
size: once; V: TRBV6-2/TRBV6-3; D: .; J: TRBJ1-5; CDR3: CASSWSFPGDVQPQHF; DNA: TGTGCCAGCAGTTGGTCGTTCCCTGGGGATGTACAGCCCCAGCATTTT
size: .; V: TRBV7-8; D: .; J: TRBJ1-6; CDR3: CASSLPDRSSSYNSPLHF; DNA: TGTGCCAGCAGCTTACCTGACAGGAGTAGCTCCTATAATTCACCCCTCCACTTT
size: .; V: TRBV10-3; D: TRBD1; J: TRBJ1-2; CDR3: CAISKPGQEFNYGYTF; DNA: TGTGCCATCAGTAAGCCGGGACAGGAATTTAACTATGGCTACACCTTC
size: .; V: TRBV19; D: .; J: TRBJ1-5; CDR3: CASNSGGNQPQHF; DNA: TGTGCCAGTAACTCGGGCGGCAATCAGCCCCAGCATTTT
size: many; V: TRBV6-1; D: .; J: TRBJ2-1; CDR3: CASSEGWNKYNEQFF; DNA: TGTGCCAGCAGTGAGGGGTGGAACAAATACAATGAGCAGTTCTTC
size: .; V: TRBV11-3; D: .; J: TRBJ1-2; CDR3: CASSFPVPPGYTF; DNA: TGTGCCAGCAGCTTCCCCGTCCCGCCTGGCTACACCTTC
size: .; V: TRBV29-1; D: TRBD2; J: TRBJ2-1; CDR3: CSGGGRSHSEQFF; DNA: TGCAGCGGCGGGGGTCGTAGCCATAGTGAGCAGTTCTTC
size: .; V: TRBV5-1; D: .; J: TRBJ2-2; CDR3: CASSFSYGRGGTGELFF; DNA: TGCGCCAGCAGCTTTTCCTACGGGAGAGGGGGCACCGGGGAGCTGTTTTTT
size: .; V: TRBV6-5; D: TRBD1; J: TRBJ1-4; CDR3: CASSRTGVTNEKLFF; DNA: TGTGCCAGCAGCAGGACAGGCGTAACTAATGAAAAACTGTTTTTT
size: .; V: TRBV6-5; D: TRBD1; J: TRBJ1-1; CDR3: CASSRQGDTEAFF; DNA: TGTGCCAGCAGTCGACAGGGCGACACTGAAGCTTTCTTT
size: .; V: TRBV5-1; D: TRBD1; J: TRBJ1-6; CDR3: CASSGGQGNSPLHF; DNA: TGCGCCAGCAGCGGGGGACAGGGAAATTCACCCCTCCACTTT
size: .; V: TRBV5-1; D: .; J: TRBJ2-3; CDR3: CASSRVGGTDTQYF; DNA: TGCGCCAGCAGCCGAGTCGGGGGCACAGATACGCAGTATTTT
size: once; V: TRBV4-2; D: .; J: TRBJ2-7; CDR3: CASSHDTSSQVREQYF; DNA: TGTGCCAGCAGCCATGATACTAGCAGCCAAGTAAGAGAGCAGTACTTC
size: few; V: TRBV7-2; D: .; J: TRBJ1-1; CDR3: CAGAEPYGAEAFF; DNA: TGTGCAGGGGCAGAGCCCTATGGGGCTGAAGCTTTCTTT
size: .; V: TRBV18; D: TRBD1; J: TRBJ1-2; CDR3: CASSPGTGGAYGYTF; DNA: TGTGCCAGCTCACCGGGGACAGGGGGCGCCTATGGCTACACCTTC
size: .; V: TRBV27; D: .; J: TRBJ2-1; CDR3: CASSWRDSYNEQFF; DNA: TGTGCCAGCAGTTGGCGGGACTCCTACAATGAGCAGTTCTTC
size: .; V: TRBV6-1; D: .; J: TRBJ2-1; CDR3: CASSEKRRGTFGEEQFF; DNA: TGTGCCAGCAGTGAAAAAAGAAGAGGGACTTTCGGCGAGGAGCAGTTCTTC
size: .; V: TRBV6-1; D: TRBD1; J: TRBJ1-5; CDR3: CASSAARDRADQPQHF; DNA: TGTGCCAGCAGTGCCGCCCGGGACAGGGCCGATCAGCCCCAGCATTTT
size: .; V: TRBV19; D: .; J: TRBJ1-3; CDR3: CASGGPSAGNTIYF; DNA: TGTGCCAGTGGGGGCCCATCAGCAGGAAACACCATATATTTT
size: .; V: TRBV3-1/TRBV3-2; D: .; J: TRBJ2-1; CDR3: CASSPRGGSGEQFF; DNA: TGTGCCAGCAGCCCTAGGGGGGGGTCGGGTGAGCAGTTCTTC
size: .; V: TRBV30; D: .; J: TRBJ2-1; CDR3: CAWSAPLQQFF; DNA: TGTGCCTGGAGTGCCCCTCTTCAACAGTTCTTC
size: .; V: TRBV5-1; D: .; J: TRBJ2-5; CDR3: CASSPNQGGGETQYF; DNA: TGCGCCAGCAGCCCAAACCAGGGAGGGGGCGAGACCCAGTACTTC
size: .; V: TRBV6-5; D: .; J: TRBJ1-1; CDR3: CASSYDQAPAFF; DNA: TGTGCCAGCAGTTACGATCAGGCTCCGGCTTTCTTT
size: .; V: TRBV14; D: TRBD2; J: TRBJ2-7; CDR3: CASSQKGLAEFFEQYF; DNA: TGTGCCAGCAGCCAAAAGGGACTAGCGGAGTTCTTCGAGCAGTACTTC
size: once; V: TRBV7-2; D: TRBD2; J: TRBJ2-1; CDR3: CASSLVGTSGSNEQFF; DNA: TGTGCCAGCAGCTTAGTGGGGACTAGCGGGAGCAATGAGCAGTTCTTC
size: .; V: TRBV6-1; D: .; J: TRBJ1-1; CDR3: CASSEGLNAVLMNTEAFF; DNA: TGTGCCAGCAGTGAGGGTCTTAACGCGGTATTGATGAACACTGAAGCTTTCTTT
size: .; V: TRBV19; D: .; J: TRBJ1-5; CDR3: CASSITGEYSNQPQHF; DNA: TGTGCCAGTAGTATAACCGGGGAATATAGCAATCAGCCCCAGCATTTT